This is a list of T cell receptor beta chains from one sample in a study of cytomegalovirus exposure and HLA in healthy donors. The assay was immunoSEQ multiplex PCR, and TCRdb's table has in-frame clones only and misses some. The sample lists 60,000 or so clones; 60% to 80% were seen once. Sequencing input: PBMCs. These receptors all come from a female donor in good health and CMV-seronegative. Each CDR3 is given with its conserved first and last residue. Each record gives: clone size, CDR3 length, V gene, D gene, J gene, CDR3 protein, CDR3 DNA. The D gene is left open where the match is weak. Clone size is given for some rows only: seen once, a few or many times, or a class if the clone is expanded.

.	15	TRBV29-1	TRBD1	TRBJ2-1	CSVVVWDRGKDEQFF	TGCAGCGTTGTGGTGTGGGACAGAGGAAAGGATGAGCAGTTCTTC
.	14	TRBV9	.	TRBJ2-7	CASSVGQATYEQYF	TGTGCCAGCAGCGTAGGACAGGCCACCTACGAGCAGTACTTC
.	15	TRBV9	TRBD2	TRBJ2-1	CASSALADSYNEQFF	TGTGCCAGCAGCGCCCTAGCGGACTCCTACAATGAGCAGTTCTTC
.	13	TRBV15	.	TRBJ2-7	CATSRDKGREQYF	TGTGCCACCAGCCGGGACAAGGGGCGGGAGCAGTACTTC
.	14	TRBV5-1	.	TRBJ2-5	CASSNLPGQETQYF	TGCGCCAGCAGCAACCTACCAGGCCAAGAGACCCAGTACTTC
few	17	TRBV2	TRBD1	TRBJ1-2	CASRNLKSTGGRSGYTF	TGTGCCAGCAGGAACTTGAAATCGACAGGGGGAAGGTCTGGCTACACCTTC
once	14	TRBV29-1	TRBD2	TRBJ2-3	CSVLQTSSTDTQYF	TGCAGCGTTCTACAGACTAGCAGCACAGATACGCAGTATTTT
.	14	TRBV29-1	.	TRBJ1-2	CSVGTQTGYSGYTF	TGCAGCGTTGGAACCCAAACAGGGTATAGTGGCTACACCTTC
.	14	TRBV11-1	.	TRBJ2-7	CASSLAGPSYEQYF	TGTGCCAGCAGCTTAGCGGGGCCCTCCTACGAGCAGTACTTC
.	15	TRBV4-1	.	TRBJ1-1	CASSHATGLNTEAFF	TGCGCCAGCAGCCATGCGACAGGTCTGAACACTGAAGCTTTCTTT
.	14	TRBV28	TRBD1	TRBJ2-7	CASSVGTANYEQYF	TGTGCCAGCAGTGTAGGGACAGCCAACTACGAGCAGTACTTC
.	14	TRBV13	.	TRBJ2-5	CASSLDRDMETQYF	TGTGCCAGCAGCTTAGACCGGGACATGGAGACCCAGTACTTC
.	13	TRBV18	.	TRBJ1-5	CASSPLENQPQHF	TGTGCCAGCTCACCGCTAGAAAATCAGCCCCAGCATTTT
.	14	TRBV7-7	TRBD2	TRBJ2-7	CASSPGLGDYEQYF	TGTGCTAGCAGCCCCGGACTAGGGGACTACGAGCAGTACTTC